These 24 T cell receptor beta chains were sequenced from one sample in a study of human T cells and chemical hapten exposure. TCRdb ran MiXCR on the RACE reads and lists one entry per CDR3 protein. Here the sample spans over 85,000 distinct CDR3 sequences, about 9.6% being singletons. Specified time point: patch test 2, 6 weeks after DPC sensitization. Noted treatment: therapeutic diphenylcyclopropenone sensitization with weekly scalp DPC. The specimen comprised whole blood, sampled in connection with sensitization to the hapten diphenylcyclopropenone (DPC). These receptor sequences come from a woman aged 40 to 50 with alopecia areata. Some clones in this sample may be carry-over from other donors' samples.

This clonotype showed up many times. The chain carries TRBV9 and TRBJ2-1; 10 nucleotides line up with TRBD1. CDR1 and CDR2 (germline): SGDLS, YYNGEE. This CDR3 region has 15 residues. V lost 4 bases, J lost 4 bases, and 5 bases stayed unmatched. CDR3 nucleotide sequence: TGTGCCAGCAGCATAGGACAGGGGGATTACAATGAGCAGTTCTTC. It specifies CASSIGQGDYNEQFF.

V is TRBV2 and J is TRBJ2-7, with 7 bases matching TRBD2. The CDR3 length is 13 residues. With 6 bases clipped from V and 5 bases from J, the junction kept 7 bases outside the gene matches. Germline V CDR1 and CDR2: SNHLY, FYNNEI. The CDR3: CASSPTSAHEQYF. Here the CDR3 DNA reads TGTGCCAGCAGCCCCACTAGCGCCCACGAGCAGTACTTC.

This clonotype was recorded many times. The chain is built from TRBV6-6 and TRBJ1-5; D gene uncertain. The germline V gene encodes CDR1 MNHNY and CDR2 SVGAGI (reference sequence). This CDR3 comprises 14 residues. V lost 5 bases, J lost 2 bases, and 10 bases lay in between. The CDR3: CASSHDWGNQPQHF. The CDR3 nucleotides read TGTGCCAGCAGTCACGACTGGGGCAATCAGCCCCAGCATTTT.

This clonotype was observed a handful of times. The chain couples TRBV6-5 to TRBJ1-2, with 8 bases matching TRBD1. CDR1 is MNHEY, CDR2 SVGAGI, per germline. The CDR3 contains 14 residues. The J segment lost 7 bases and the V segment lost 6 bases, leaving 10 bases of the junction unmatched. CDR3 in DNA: TGTGCCAGCAGAATCCCGGCCACAGGGGGTGGCTACACCTTC. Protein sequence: CASRIPATGGGYTF.

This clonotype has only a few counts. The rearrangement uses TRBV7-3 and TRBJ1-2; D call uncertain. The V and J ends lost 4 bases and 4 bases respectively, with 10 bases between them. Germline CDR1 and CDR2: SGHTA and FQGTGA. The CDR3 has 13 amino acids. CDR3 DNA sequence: TGTGCCAGCAGCTCCTCCCCGGGCTATGGCTACACCTTC. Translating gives CASSSSPGYGYTF.

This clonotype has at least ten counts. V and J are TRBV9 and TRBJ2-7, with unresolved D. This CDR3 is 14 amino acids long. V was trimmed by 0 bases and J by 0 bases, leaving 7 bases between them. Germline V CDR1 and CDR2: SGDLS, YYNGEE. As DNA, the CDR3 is TGTGCCAGCAGCGTAGTTCCGAGCTCCTACGAGCAGTACTTC. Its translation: CASSVVPSSYEQYF.

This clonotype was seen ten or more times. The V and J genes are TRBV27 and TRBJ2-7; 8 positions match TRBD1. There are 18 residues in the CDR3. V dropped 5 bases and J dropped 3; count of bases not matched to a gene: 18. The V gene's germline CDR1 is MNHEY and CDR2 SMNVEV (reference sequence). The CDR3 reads CASSGTGTGPLRGYEQYF. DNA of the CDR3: TGTGCCAGCAGTGGGACGGGGACAGGTCCTCTTCGTGGCTACGAGCAGTACTTC.

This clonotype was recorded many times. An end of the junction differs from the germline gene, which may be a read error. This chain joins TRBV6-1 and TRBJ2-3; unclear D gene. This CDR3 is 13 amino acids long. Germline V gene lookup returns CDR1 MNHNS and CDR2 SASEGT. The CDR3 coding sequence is TGTGCCAGCAGCGAAGGTCTTGGACATACGCAGTATTTT. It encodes CASSEGLGHTQYF.

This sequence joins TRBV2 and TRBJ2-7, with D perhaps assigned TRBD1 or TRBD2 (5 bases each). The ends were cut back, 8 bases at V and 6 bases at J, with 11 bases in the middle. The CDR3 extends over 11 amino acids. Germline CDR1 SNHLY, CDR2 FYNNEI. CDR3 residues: CASRRGREQYF. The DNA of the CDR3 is TGTGCCAGCCGAAGGGGACGCGAGCAGTACTTC.

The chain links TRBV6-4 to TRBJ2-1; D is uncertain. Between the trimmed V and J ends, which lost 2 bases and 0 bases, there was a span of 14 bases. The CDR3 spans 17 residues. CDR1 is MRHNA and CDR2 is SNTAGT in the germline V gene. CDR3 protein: CASSDLVAQSSYNEQFF. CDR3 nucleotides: TGTGCCAGCAGTGACCTGGTAGCTCAGAGCTCCTACAATGAGCAGTTCTTC.

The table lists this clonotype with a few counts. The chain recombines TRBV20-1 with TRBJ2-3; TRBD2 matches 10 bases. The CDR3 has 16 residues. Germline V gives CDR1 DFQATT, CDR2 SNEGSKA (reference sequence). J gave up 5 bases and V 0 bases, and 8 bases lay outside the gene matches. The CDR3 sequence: CSARDWASGSEDTQYF. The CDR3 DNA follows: TGCAGTGCTAGAGATTGGGCTAGCGGGAGTGAAGATACGCAGTATTTT.

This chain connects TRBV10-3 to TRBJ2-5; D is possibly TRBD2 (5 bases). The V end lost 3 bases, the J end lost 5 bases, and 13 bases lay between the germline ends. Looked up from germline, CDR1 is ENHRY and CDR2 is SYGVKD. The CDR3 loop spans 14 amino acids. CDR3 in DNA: TGTGCCATCAGTGACCGACGGGGAATGGAGACCCAGTACTTC. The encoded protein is CAISDRRGMETQYF.

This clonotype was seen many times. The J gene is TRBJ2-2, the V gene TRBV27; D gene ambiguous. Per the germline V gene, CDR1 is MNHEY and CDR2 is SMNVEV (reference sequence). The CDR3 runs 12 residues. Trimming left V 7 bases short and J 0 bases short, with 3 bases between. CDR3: CASNTNTGELFF. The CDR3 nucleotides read TGTGCCAGCAATACGAACACCGGGGAGCTGTTTTTT.

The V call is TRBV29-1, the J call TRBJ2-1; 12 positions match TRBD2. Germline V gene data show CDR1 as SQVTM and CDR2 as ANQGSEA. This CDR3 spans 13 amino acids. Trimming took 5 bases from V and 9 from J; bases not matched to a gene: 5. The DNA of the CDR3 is TGCAGCGTTTATTCGACTAGCGGGAGTGAGCAGTTCTTC. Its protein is CSVYSTSGSEQFF.

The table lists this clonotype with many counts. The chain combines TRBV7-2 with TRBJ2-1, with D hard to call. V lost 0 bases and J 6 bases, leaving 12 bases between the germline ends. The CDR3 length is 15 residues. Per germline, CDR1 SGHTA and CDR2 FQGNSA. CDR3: CASSLAWRLGNEQFF. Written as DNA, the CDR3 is TGTGCCAGCAGCTTAGCGTGGCGCTTAGGCAATGAGCAGTTCTTC. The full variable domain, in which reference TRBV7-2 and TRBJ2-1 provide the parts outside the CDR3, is GAGVSQSPSNKVTEKGKDVELRCDPISGHTALYWYRQSLGQGLEFLIYFQGNSAPDKSGLPSDRFSAERTGGSVSTLTIQRTQQEDSAVYLCASSLAWRLGNEQFFGPGTRLTVL.

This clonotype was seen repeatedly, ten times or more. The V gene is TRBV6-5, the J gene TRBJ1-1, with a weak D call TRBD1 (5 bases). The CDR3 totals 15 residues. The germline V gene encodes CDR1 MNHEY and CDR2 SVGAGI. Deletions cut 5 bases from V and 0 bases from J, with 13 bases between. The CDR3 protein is CASSVRGTLNTEAFF. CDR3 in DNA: TGTGCCAGCAGTGTACGGGGGACTCTGAACACTGAAGCTTTCTTT.

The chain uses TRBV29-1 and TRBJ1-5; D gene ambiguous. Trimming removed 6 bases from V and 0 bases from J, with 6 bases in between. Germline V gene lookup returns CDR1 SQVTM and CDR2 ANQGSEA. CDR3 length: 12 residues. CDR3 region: CSVADSNQPQHF. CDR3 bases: TGCAGCGTGGCCGATAGCAATCAGCCCCAGCATTTT.

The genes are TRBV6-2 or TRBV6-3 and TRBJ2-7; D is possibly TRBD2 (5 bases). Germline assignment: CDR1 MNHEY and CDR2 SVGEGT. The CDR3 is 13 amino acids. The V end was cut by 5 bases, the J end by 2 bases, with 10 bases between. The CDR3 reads CASSTELAYEQYF. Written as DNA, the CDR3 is TGTGCCAGCAGTACGGAACTAGCCTACGAGCAGTACTTC.

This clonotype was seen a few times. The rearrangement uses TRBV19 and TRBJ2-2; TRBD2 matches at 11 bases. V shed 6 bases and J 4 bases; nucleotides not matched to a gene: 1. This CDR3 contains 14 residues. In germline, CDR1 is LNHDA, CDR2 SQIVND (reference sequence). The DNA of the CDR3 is TGTGCCAGTAGAGGACTAGCGGGCACCGGGGAGCTGTTTTTT. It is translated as CASRGLAGTGELFF.

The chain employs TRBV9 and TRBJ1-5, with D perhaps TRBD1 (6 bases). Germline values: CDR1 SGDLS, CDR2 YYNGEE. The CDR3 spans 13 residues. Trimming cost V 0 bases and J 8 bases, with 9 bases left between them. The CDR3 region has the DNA TGTGCCAGCAGCGTAGGAGGGGGGGAGCCCCAGCATTTT. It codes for CASSVGGGEPQHF.

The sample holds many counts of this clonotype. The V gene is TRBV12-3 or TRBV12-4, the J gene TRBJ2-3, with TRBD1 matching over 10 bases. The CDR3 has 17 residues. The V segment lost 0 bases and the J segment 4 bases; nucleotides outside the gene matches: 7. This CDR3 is CASSLAPGDRGADTQYF. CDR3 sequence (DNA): TGTGCCAGCAGTTTAGCTCCCGGGGACAGGGGTGCAGATACGCAGTATTTT.

The CDR3 DNA reads as TGTGCCAGTAGTACAACTTACCGGGACAGAAGTTATGGCTACACCTTC. Protein product: CASSTTYRDRSYGYTF. The chain carries TRBV19 and TRBJ1-2; 7 nucleotides align to TRBD1. V dropped 4 bases and J dropped 5; count of bases not matched to a gene: 13. The CDR3 totals 16 residues. Per germline, CDR1 LNHDA and CDR2 SQIVND (reference sequence).

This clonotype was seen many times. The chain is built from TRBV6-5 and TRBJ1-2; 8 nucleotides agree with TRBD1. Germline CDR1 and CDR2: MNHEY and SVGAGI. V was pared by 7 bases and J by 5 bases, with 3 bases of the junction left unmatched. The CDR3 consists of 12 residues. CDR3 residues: CASTDRGYGYTF. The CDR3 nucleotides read TGTGCCAGCACCGACAGGGGATATGGCTACACCTTC.

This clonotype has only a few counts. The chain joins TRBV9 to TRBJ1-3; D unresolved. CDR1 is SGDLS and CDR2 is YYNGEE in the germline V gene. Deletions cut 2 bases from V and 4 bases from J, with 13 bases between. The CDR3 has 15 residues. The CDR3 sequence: CASSVGTVEGNTIYF. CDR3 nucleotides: TGTGCCAGCAGCGTCGGCACCGTCGAAGGAAACACCATATATTTT.